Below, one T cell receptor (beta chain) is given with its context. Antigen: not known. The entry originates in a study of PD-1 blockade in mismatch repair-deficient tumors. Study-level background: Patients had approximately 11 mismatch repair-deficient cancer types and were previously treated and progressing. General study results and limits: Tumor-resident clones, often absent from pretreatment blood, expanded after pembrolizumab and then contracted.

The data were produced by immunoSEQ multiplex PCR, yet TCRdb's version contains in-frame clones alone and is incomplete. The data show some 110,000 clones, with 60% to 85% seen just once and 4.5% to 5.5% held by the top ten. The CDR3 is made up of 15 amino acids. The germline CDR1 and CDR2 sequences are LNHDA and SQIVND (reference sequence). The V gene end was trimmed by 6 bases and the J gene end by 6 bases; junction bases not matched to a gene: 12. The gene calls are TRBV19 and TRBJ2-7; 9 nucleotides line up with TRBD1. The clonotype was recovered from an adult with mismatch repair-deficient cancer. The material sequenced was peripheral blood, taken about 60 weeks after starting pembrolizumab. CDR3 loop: CASRTTGQGTSEQYF. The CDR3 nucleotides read TGTGCCAGTAGAACCACGGGACAGGGTACCTCCGAGCAGTACTTC.